The sequence of this T cell receptor (beta chain) was determined in a study of T cell responses to AZD1222 COVID-19 vaccine. Sequencing was performed with immunoSEQ multiplex PCR; in TCRdb, only in-frame clones are kept and a portion is missing. The repertoire holds roughly 87,000 clones, with 70% to 90% as singletons. This CDR3 has 15 residues. Germline CDR1 SGHKS, CDR2 YYEKEE (reference sequence). Trimming removed 3 bases at V and 1 base at J, with 13 bases between. This clonotype was obtained from an adult who received the AZD1222 COVID-19 vaccine. The chain has TRBV5-5 and TRBJ1-1; no definite D call. Source: peripheral blood, taken 28 days after the second AZD1222 dose. For the CDR3, the DNA is TGTGCCAGCAGCTCTGGGCTTGAGAGGAACACTGAAGCTTTCTTT. Translated, it gives CASSSGLERNTEAFF.